Below are 23 T cell receptor beta chains sequenced from a single sample in a study of radiation and T cells in renal cell carcinoma. Method: immunoSEQ multiplex PCR; TCRdb's copy keeps in-frame clones and lacks some. In the table there are 10,000 to 15,000 clones, approximately 62% of which are singletons. Documented treatment: treatment-naive control, cytoreductive nephrectomy. This sample comprised tumor tissue, obtained from a patient whose treatment was nephrectomy without radiotherapy. These TCRs come from a woman of 80 years or more with renal cell carcinoma.

The chain links TRBV6-1 to TRBJ1-4; 7 bases match TRBD1. CDR3 length: 14 residues. The germline CDR1 and CDR2 sequences are MNHNS and SASEGT. V dropped 5 bases and J dropped 8; count of bases not matched to a gene: 8. The CDR3 DNA sequence: TGTGCCAGCAGTAGCTGGGCAGGGGGAGAAAAACTGTTTTTT. Residues: CASSSWAGGEKLFF.

The chain's CDR3 is CASSPLGHNEQFF. CDR3 bases: TGTGCCAGCAGCCCCCTCGGGCACAATGAGCAGTTCTTC. The chain links TRBV14 to TRBJ2-1; D call uncertain. V was clipped by 4 bases and J by 5 bases, with 9 bases between them. This CDR3 is built from 13 residues. Germline lookup yields CDR1 SGHDN and CDR2 FVKESK.

The chain uses TRBV19 and TRBJ1-1; TRBD1 might be the D (5 bases). The CDR3 runs to 18 residues. CDR1 LNHDA and CDR2 SQIVND come from the germline V gene (reference sequence). The V end lost 7 bases, the J end lost 5 bases, and 29 bases lay between the germline ends. As DNA, the CDR3 is TGTGCCAGTACCCCCTCAACCAGGTCGCGGGGGAGGAGGACTGAAGCTTTCTTT. As protein: CASTPSTRSRGRRTEAFF.

The V call is TRBV7-9, the J call TRBJ1-5; unclear D gene. CDR1 and CDR2 from the germline V gene are SEHNR and FQNEAQ (reference sequence). The CDR3 has 12 residues. Deletions cut 4 bases from V and 5 bases from J, with 6 bases between. CDR3 DNA: TGTGCCAGCAGCTCCTCGTATCAGCCCCAGCATTTT. Residues: CASSSSYQPQHF.

This chain connects TRBV27 to TRBJ1-2; unclear D gene. The V end lost 6 bases, the J end lost 5 bases, and 10 bases lay between the germline ends. This CDR3 has 12 amino acids. CDR1 and CDR2 from the germline V gene are MNHEY and SMNVEV (reference sequence). The CDR3 here is CASRDPGYGYTF. The CDR3 nucleotides are TGTGCCAGCAGAGACCCGGGATATGGCTACACCTTC.

This clone was counted only a few times. The chain combines TRBV6-5 with TRBJ1-2; D gene unclear. Trimming left V 4 bases short and J 4 bases short, with 16 bases between. From germline, CDR1 is MNHEY and CDR2 SVGAGI. The CDR3 is made up of 15 amino acids. The CDR3: CASSLDEEHPYGYTF. DNA for the CDR3: TGTGCCAGCAGTTTGGACGAGGAACATCCCTATGGCTACACCTTC.

This chain joins TRBV7-9 and TRBJ2-5, with 9 bases fitting TRBD1. CDR1 and CDR2 from the germline V gene are SEHNR and FQNEAQ (reference sequence). Germline trimming cut 0 bases from V and 4 bases from J; bases unmatched to any gene: 9. This CDR3 has 17 residues. The CDR3 loop is CASSLAAGTGFLETQYF. The CDR3 DNA is TGTGCCAGCAGCTTAGCCGCCGGGACAGGGTTTTTAGAGACCCAGTACTTC.

This clone was counted between two and nine times. The chain has TRBV2 and TRBJ2-1; TRBD1 matches 7 bases. This CDR3 comprises 16 residues. Germline-derived CDR1 and CDR2 are SNHLY and FYNNEI. With 4 bases clipped from V and 0 bases from J, the junction kept 6 bases outside the gene matches. CDR3 nucleotides: TGTGCCAGCAGTGGCCCAGGGGGACCCTCCTACAATGAGCAGTTCTTC. Its protein product is CASSGPGGPSYNEQFF.

The chain carries TRBV6-5 and TRBJ1-5; the D is unclear. Trimming took off 4 bases at V and 3 bases at J, with 7 bases between the two ends. The CDR3 consists of 13 residues. Germline CDR1 reads MNHEY; CDR2 reads SVGAGI. The CDR3 here is CASSFSPNQPQHF. CDR3 nucleotide sequence: TGTGCCAGCAGTTTCAGCCCCAATCAGCCCCAGCATTTT.

The chain links TRBV4-3 to TRBJ1-2; 7 bases are shared with TRBD1. The CDR3 is made up of 13 amino acids. The germline V gene has CDR1 LGHNA and CDR2 YSLEER. V dropped 0 bases and J dropped 8; count of bases not matched to a gene: 3. The CDR3 coding sequence is TGCGCCAGCAGCCAAGAGGGCAGGGGGGGCTACACCTTC. Translated: CASSQEGRGGYTF.

CDR3 nucleotide sequence: TGTGCCAGCAGTTACGATGGAGGGGGGAATCAGCCCCAGCATTTT. Protein product: CASSYDGGGNQPQHF. J is TRBJ1-5 and V is TRBV6-6; D is perhaps TRBD1 (6 bases). From germline, CDR1 is MNHNY and CDR2 SVGAGI (reference sequence). V was clipped by 2 bases and J by 4 bases, with 12 bases between them. This CDR3 region has 15 residues.

The chain carries TRBV5-8 and TRBJ2-1; no firm D call. Per the germline V gene, CDR1 is SGHTS and CDR2 is YDEGEE. V lost 6 bases and J 0 bases, leaving 4 bases between the germline ends. The CDR3 is made up of 12 amino acids. CDR3 DNA sequence: TGTGCCAGCATGCACTCCTACAATGAGCAGTTCTTC. Its protein is CASMHSYNEQFF. Variable domain in full (rest from reference TRBV5-8 and TRBJ2-1): EAGVTQSPTHLIKTRGQQATLRCSPISGHTSVYWYQQALGLGLQFLLWYDEGEERNRGNFPPRFSGRQFPNYSSELNVNALELEDSALYLCASMHSYNEQFFGPGTRLTVL.

The chain uses TRBV28 and TRBJ2-5, with D maybe TRBD2 (5 bases). The CDR3 contains 14 residues. Germline CDR1 and CDR2: MDHEN and SYDVKM. The V and J ends lost 5 bases and 1 base respectively, with 11 bases between them. CDR3: CASSGGLAQETQYF. The DNA of the CDR3 is TGTGCCAGCAGTGGCGGACTGGCCCAAGAGACCCAGTACTTC. Filled out from reference TRBV28 and TRBJ2-5, the complete variable domain reads DVKVTQSSRYLVKRTGEKVFLECVQDMDHENMFWYRQDPGLGLRLIYFSYDVKMKEKGDIPEGYSVSREKKERFSLILESASTNQTSMYLCASSGGLAQETQYFGPGTRLLVL.

This clone was detected a few times. At one end, the junction sequence differs from germline, possibly due to a read error. The chain has TRBV5-5 and TRBJ2-1; D may correspond to TRBD1 or TRBD2 (6 bases each). CDR3 length: 12 amino acids. Germline V CDR1 and CDR2: SGHKS, YYEKEE (reference sequence). This CDR3 is CASSLSGGPEVF. In DNA form, the CDR3 reads TGTGCCAGCAGCTTGAGTGGGGGGCCGGAAGTCTTC.

The chain recombines TRBV11-2 with TRBJ1-1; D not resolved. The germline gives CDR1 SGHAT, CDR2 FQNNGV. Between the trimmed V and J ends, which lost 0 bases and 4 bases, there was a span of 3 bases. This CDR3 region has 12 residues. This chain's CDR3 is CASSLDSTEAFF. CDR3 DNA: TGTGCCAGCAGCTTAGATTCCACTGAAGCTTTCTTT.

The rearrangement uses TRBV2 and TRBJ1-4, with a possible D match to TRBD1 (5 bases). In germline, CDR1 is SNHLY, CDR2 FYNNEI. Trimming shortened V by 8 bases and J by 4 bases, and 11 bases separated the two germline ends. This CDR3 spans 13 amino acids. This CDR3 is CASAGLINEKLFF. CDR3 bases: TGTGCCAGCGCGGGGCTCATTAATGAAAAACTGTTTTTT.

This chain uses TRBV6-1 with TRBJ1-5; D unresolved. The CDR3 is made up of 11 amino acids. Germline V CDR1 and CDR2: MNHNS, SASEGT. V was pared by 10 bases and J by 9 bases, with 13 bases between. The CDR3 sequence is CAIGRGRPQHF. The CDR3 DNA reads TGTGCCATCGGGCGGGGTAGGCCCCAGCATTTT.

The chain combines TRBV9 with TRBJ1-6; a possible D gene is TRBD1 (6 bases). The CDR3 has 16 amino acids. The V end was cut by 4 bases, the J end by 7 bases, with 18 bases between. Germline-derived CDR1 and CDR2 are SGDLS and YYNGEE. The CDR3 here is CASSPEGGQGNSPLHF. DNA of the CDR3: TGTGCCAGCAGCCCCGAGGGGGGGCAGGGGAATTCACCCCTCCACTTT.

The genes are TRBV13 and TRBJ2-2, with TRBD1 as a possible D gene (8 bases). Trimming removed 5 bases from V and 5 bases from J, with 18 bases in between. In germline, CDR1 is PRHDT, CDR2 FYEKMQ (reference sequence). The CDR3 loop spans 16 amino acids. This CDR3 is CASSKRQGRGTGELFF. The CDR3 nucleotides are TGTGCCAGCAGCAAGAGACAGGGGAGGGGGACCGGGGAGCTGTTTTTT. Full variable domain (outside the CDR3, taken from reference TRBV13 and TRBJ2-2): AAGVIQSPRHLIKEKRETATLKCYPIPRHDTVYWYQQGPGQDPQFLISFYEKMQSDKGSIPDRFSAQQFSDYHSELNMSSLELGDSALYFCASSKRQGRGTGELFFGEGSRLTVL.

The gene calls are TRBV6-1 and TRBJ2-7; 11 nucleotides agree with TRBD1. The V and J ends lost 8 bases and 1 base, in that order; junction bases with no gene match: 1. This CDR3 has 13 residues. CDR1 and CDR2 from the germline V gene are MNHNS and SASEGT. CDR3 sequence (DNA): TGTGCCAGCGGGACAGGGGGTTCCTACGAGCAGTACGTC. Translated: CASGTGGSYEQYV.

The rearrangement links TRBV6-5 to TRBJ2-6; 11 nucleotides align to TRBD1. The J segment lost 1 base and the V segment lost 11 bases, leaving 4 bases of the junction unmatched. Germline values: CDR1 MNHEY, CDR2 SVGAGI. This CDR3 is built from 15 residues. For the CDR3, the DNA is TGTGCCTGCGGACAGGGGGCGTCTGGGGCCAACGTCCTGACTTTC. Protein sequence: CACGQGASGANVLTF.

This clone is labeled medium-sized. This sequence joins TRBV4-2 and TRBJ2-3; 8 bases match TRBD1. V was clipped by 3 bases and J by 5 bases; unmatched bases: 7. The CDR3 is 15 amino acids. The germline gives CDR1 LGHNA, CDR2 YNFKEQ. The CDR3 DNA reads as TGTGCCAGCAGCCATCGACAGGGGCGGGTAGATACGCAGTATTTT. This gives the protein CASSHRQGRVDTQYF.

This chain links TRBV2 with TRBJ1-5; D might be TRBD1 (5 bases). Germline loops: CDR1 SNHLY, CDR2 FYNNEI. Trimming shortened V by 7 bases and J by 0 bases, and 31 bases separated the two germline ends. This CDR3 region has 21 residues. CDR3 DNA sequence: TGTGCCAGCATGGGCTCGGGGACCCCGCACGGATTCCCAAATAGCAATCAGCCCCAGCATTTT. Its protein is CASMGSGTPHGFPNSNQPQHF. The entire variable domain, with the rest obtained from reference TRBV2 and TRBJ1-5, is as follows: EPEVTQTPSHQVTQMGQEVILRCVPISNHLYFYWYRQILGQKVEFLVSFYNNEISEKSEIFDDQFSVERPDGSNFTLKIRSTKLEDSAMYFCASMGSGTPHGFPNSNQPQHFGDGTRLSIL.